The sequence of this TCR beta chain was determined in a study of blood T cell repertoires in COVID-19. The overall study: From T cells, B-cell-depleted T cells, or PBMCs came the material, which was cDNA or gDNA.

The germline V gene has CDR1 LNHDA and CDR2 SQIVND (reference sequence). CDR3 length equals 15 residues. Trimming stripped 1 base from V and 6 bases from J, with 16 bases between. Generated by immunoSEQ multiplex PCR, the TCRdb table keeps only in-frame clones and is missing some. This table has 59,000 or so clones, roughly 85% appearing once. The genes are TRBV19 and TRBJ2-7; D call uncertain. Input material: peripheral blood. The source of this sequence is a man aged 55 to 70 with acute or convalescent COVID-19. The CDR3 coding sequence is TGTGCCAGTAGTATAGGACAAACTTTACGTGGCGAGCAGTACTTC. It encodes CASSIGQTLRGEQYF.